Below are 18 T cell receptor beta chains sequenced from a single sample in a study of HIV-infected patients and healthy controls (dated by TCRdb to the mid-2010s). Libraries were prepared through 5' RACE. Instrument on record: Illumina MiSeq. Clones were called with MiXCR by TCRdb after fastp trimmed the public reads at Q25, and only in-frame beta chains were retained. Duplicate CDR3 protein sequences are folded into a single record with the most common DNA and genes. Present in this sample are roughly 20,000 distinct CDR3 sequences, roughly 19% of which were seen just once. The leading ten clones occupy roughly a third of the sample. The sequenced material came from CD8+ T cells from blood. These receptors came from a human donor in good health.

This clonotype showed up many times. Its ends do not fully match the called genes, so a read error is possible. The chain employs TRBV7-7 and TRBJ2-5; 10 nucleotides align to TRBD2. Germline lookup yields CDR1 SSHAT and CDR2 FNYEAQ (reference sequence). The CDR3 is made up of 16 amino acids. The CDR3 is CASSSLAGSAQETQYF. In DNA form, the CDR3 reads TGTGCTAGCAGCTCACTAGCGGGATCGGCCCAAGAGACCCAGTACTTC.

In this sample, this clonotype turned up many times. The V call is TRBV2, the J call TRBJ1-4; D unresolved. The germline V gene encodes CDR1 SNHLY and CDR2 FYNNEI. The V gene lost 4 bases and the J gene lost 0 bases, with 9 bases spanning the gap. The CDR3 contains 15 residues. The CDR3 reads CASSGFGATNEKLFF. DNA for the CDR3: TGTGCCAGCAGTGGATTCGGCGCAACTAATGAAAAACTGTTTTTT.

This clonotype showed up just a few times. The chain recombines TRBV3-1 with TRBJ1-5; 8 nucleotides match TRBD1. CDR1 LGHDT and CDR2 YNNKEL come from the germline V gene (reference sequence). This CDR3 is built from 14 residues. Trimming cost V 6 bases and J 5 bases; bases outside gene matches: 6. The CDR3 DNA is TGTGCCAGCAGTCAAACAGGGGGGCATCAGCCCCAGCATTTT. Its protein is CASSQTGGHQPQHF.

This clonotype was seen repeatedly, ten times or more. The gene calls are TRBV12-3 or TRBV12-4 and TRBJ1-1; 7 bases map to TRBD1. V was pared by 3 bases and J by 1 base, with 5 bases of the junction left unmatched. This CDR3 is 15 amino acids long. DNA for the CDR3: TGTGCCAGCAGTTTCCCGACAGGGCGGAACACTGAAGCTTTCTTT. It encodes CASSFPTGRNTEAFF.

This clonotype was seen only a few times. This chain connects TRBV6-2 or TRBV6-3 to TRBJ2-1; D might be TRBD1 or TRBD2, each matching 6 bases. Germline-derived CDR1 and CDR2 are MNHEY and SVGEGT. This CDR3 comprises 12 residues. Between the trimmed V and J ends, which lost 9 bases and 4 bases, there was a span of 10 bases. The CDR3, as DNA: TGTGCCAGTAGGGGGGTTTACAATGAGCAGTTCTTC. The encoded protein is CASRGVYNEQFF.

This chain links TRBV21-1 with TRBJ2-7; TRBD2, as called in the table, went unchecked against the DNA. TRBV21-1 is given as a pseudogene. The CDR3 totals 18 residues. The CDR3 bases are TGTGCCAGCAGCAAAGACCAATTTCAGGAGGACCACTCCTACGAGCAGTACTTC. This gives the protein CASSKDQFQEDHSYEQYF.

The sample holds many counts of this clonotype. V gene TRBV29-1 combines with J gene TRBJ1-4, with D possibly matching TRBD1 (6 bases). The CDR3 extends over 14 amino acids. The V gene's germline CDR1 is SQVTM and CDR2 ANQGSEA. Trimming removed 6 bases at V and 3 bases at J, with 14 bases between. CDR3 amino acids: CSVEREGANEKLFF. The CDR3 coding sequence is TGCAGCGTCGAAAGGGAGGGGGCTAATGAAAAACTGTTTTTT.

This clonotype was counted at least ten times. The J gene is TRBJ1-4, the V gene TRBV13, with 7 bases identical to TRBD1. Germline V gene sequence: CDR1 PRHDT, CDR2 FYEKMQ (reference sequence). Trimming cost V 5 bases and J 5 bases; bases outside gene matches: 5. CDR3 length: 14 amino acids. This chain's CDR3 is CASSAGQTNEKLFF. CDR3 DNA sequence: TGTGCCAGCAGCGCGGGACAGACAAATGAAAAACTGTTTTTT.

This clonotype came up many times. V usage is TRBV11-2 and J usage is TRBJ2-5, with 9 bases lining up with TRBD2. The CDR3 runs to 17 residues. J lost 1 base, V lost 0 bases, and 6 bases had no gene match. Germline V CDR1 and CDR2: SGHAT, FQNNGV. The CDR3 spells CASSLDSAGGLQETQYF. The CDR3 DNA follows: TGTGCCAGCAGCTTAGATTCCGCGGGGGGGCTCCAAGAGACCCAGTACTTC. Using reference TRBV11-2 and TRBJ2-5 for the parts outside the CDR3, the full variable domain is EAGVAQSPRYKIIEKRQSVAFWCNPISGHATLYWYQQILGQGPKLLIQFQNNGVVDDSQLPKDRFSAERLKGVDSTLKIQPAKLEDSAVYLCASSLDSAGGLQETQYFGPGTRLLVL.

This clonotype was found many times. The V and J genes are TRBV12-3 or TRBV12-4 and TRBJ1-6, with D perhaps matching TRBD1 (5 bases). The CDR3 runs 13 residues. Trimming stripped 7 bases from V and 8 bases from J, with 12 bases between. Here the CDR3 reads CASTGQVDSPLHF. The CDR3 nucleotides read TGTGCCAGCACAGGGCAAGTAGATTCACCCCTCCACTTT.

Only a few counts were recorded for this clonotype. This chain connects TRBV25-1 to TRBJ2-5, with D possibly TRBD1 on 6 matching bases. Germline V CDR1 and CDR2: MGHDK, SYGVNS. The CDR3 consists of 15 residues. The V end was cut by 2 bases, the J end by 1 base, with 11 bases between. The CDR3 region is CASSETRGSQETQYF. In DNA, the CDR3 is TGTGCCAGCAGTGAAACGAGGGGGAGCCAAGAGACCCAGTACTTC.

This clonotype was counted ten times or more. The junction does not match germline at one end; this may be a read error. The rearrangement links TRBV2 to TRBJ2-7; D possibly corresponds to TRBD2 (6 bases). This CDR3 region has 13 residues. CDR1 and CDR2 (germline): SNHLY, FYNNEI. The CDR3 DNA follows: TGTGCTAGCAGCGGAGGGGTTGCGGACGAGCAGTACTTC. Amino acid sequence: CASSGGVADEQYF.

J is TRBJ2-7 and V is TRBV2, with 9 bases lining up with TRBD2. In germline, CDR1 is SNHLY, CDR2 FYNNEI. The CDR3 sequence is 16 residues long. With V trimmed by 7 bases and J by 2 bases, 12 bases remained unmatched. The CDR3: CASKGTSAGGPYEQYF. CDR3 nucleotides: TGTGCCAGCAAGGGGACATCAGCGGGGGGTCCCTACGAGCAGTACTTC. The complete variable domain, with remaining parts taken from reference TRBV2 and TRBJ2-7, reads EPEVTQTPSHQVTQMGQEVILRCVPISNHLYFYWYRQILGQKVEFLVSFYNNEISEKSEIFDDQFSVERPDGSNFTLKIRSTKLEDSAMYFCASKGTSAGGPYEQYFGPGTRLTVT.

The chain has TRBV6-4 and TRBJ2-1, with D hard to call. From germline, CDR1 is MRHNA and CDR2 SNTAGT. V was trimmed by 3 bases and J by 6 bases, leaving 9 bases between them. The CDR3 runs 13 residues. The CDR3 DNA is TGTGCCAGCAGTGAAACGGTTAGCAATGAGCAGTTCTTC. Translating it yields CASSETVSNEQFF.

This clonotype was observed a few times. This chain links TRBV12-3 or TRBV12-4 with TRBJ1-5, with unresolved D. V was clipped by 4 bases and J by 13 bases, with 14 bases between them. The length of the CDR3 is 12 residues. In DNA form, the CDR3 reads TGTGCCAGCAGTTCCTTGCAAGCCGTTCAGCATTTT. Amino acid sequence: CASSSLQAVQHF.

For the CDR3, the DNA is TGTGCCAGCGGTACGGGAGATGAAGCTTTCTTT. This encodes CASGTGDEAFF. J is TRBJ1-1 and V is TRBV9, with unresolved D. In germline, CDR1 is SGDLS, CDR2 YYNGEE. The CDR3 consists of 11 residues. V was cut by 7 bases and J by 7 bases, with 11 bases left in between.

The V call is TRBV24-1, the J call TRBJ2-1; D gene ambiguous. The germline gives CDR1 KGHDR, CDR2 SFDVKD. Trimming cost V 4 bases and J 5 bases, with 11 bases left between them. There are 14 residues in the CDR3. CDR3 protein: CATSEGGWDNEQFF. DNA for the CDR3: TGTGCCACCAGTGAAGGCGGATGGGACAATGAGCAGTTCTTC.

This clonotype has more than one count but fewer than ten. This rearrangement joins TRBV12-3 or TRBV12-4 to TRBJ2-7; D unresolved. With 3 bases removed from V and 3 bases from J, the gap between germline ends came to 12 bases. This CDR3 has 14 amino acids. As DNA, the CDR3 is TGTGCCAGCAGTTTGGACCGGGTCGGCTACGAGCAGTACTTC. It is translated as CASSLDRVGYEQYF.